Following are 9 T cell receptor beta chains from one sample sequenced in a study of OX40 agonist ivuxolimab in advanced cancers. Method: immunoSEQ multiplex PCR; TCRdb's copy keeps in-frame clones and lacks some. The repertoire holds 8,500 to 13,000 clones, with about three quarters as singletons. The input for sequencing was CD4+ or CD8+ T cells sorted from blood, taken in a trial of the OX40 agonist ivuxolimab. These receptors came from an adult with an advanced solid tumor such as melanoma, head and neck, liver or kidney cancer.

In this sample, this clone turned up a few times. This chain connects TRBV19 to TRBJ2-1; 10 bases match TRBD2. Germline V gives CDR1 LNHDA, CDR2 SQIVND (reference sequence). This CDR3 comprises 14 residues. Trimming removed 5 bases from V and 7 bases from J; junction bases left unmatched: 5. The CDR3 protein is CASSWLAGANEQFF. For the CDR3, the DNA is TGTGCCAGTAGTTGGCTAGCGGGAGCGAATGAGCAGTTCTTC.

The rearrangement links TRBV9 to TRBJ2-1; 13 positions match TRBD2. Germline V gene data show CDR1 as SGDLS and CDR2 as YYNGEE. This CDR3 contains 20 residues. The junction had 18 bases not matched to a gene; V was cut back by 1 base and J by 8 bases. The chain's CDR3 is CASSVTLLAGGNGRTDEQFF. The DNA for the CDR3 is TGTGCCAGCAGCGTAACATTACTAGCGGGAGGGAATGGCCGGACGGATGAGCAGTTCTTC.

CDR3 sequence (DNA): TGTGCCAGCAGCTCCCTAACAGGGGCCCCCGAGAGCCAGCAGTACTTC. Translating it yields CASSSLTGAPESQQYF. The rearrangement uses TRBV21-1 and TRBJ2-7; the DNA was not used to check the table's D call, TRBD1. TRBV21-1 counts as a pseudogene. The CDR3 has 16 residues.

V usage is TRBV30 and J usage is TRBJ2-7; a possible D gene is TRBD1 (5 bases). Trimming left V 2 bases short and J 6 bases short, with 11 bases between. The CDR3 contains 12 residues. Germline CDR1 GTSNPN, CDR2 SVGIG (reference sequence). The CDR3 coding sequence is TGTGCCTGGAGTCAGGGTGGCGCCGAGCAGTACTTC. Translated, it gives CAWSQGGAEQYF. Together with reference TRBV30 and TRBJ2-7, the CDR3 gives the full variable domain: SQTIHQWPATLVQPVGSPLSLECTVEGTSNPNLYWYRQAAGRGLQLLFYSVGIGQISSEVPQNLSASRPQDRQFILSSKKLLLSDSGFYLCAWSQGGAEQYFGPGTRLTVT.

V is TRBV5-1 and J is TRBJ2-1, with unresolved D. The CDR3 spans 13 residues. Per the germline V gene, CDR1 is SGHRS and CDR2 is YFSETQ. The V and J ends lost 0 bases and 5 bases respectively, with 6 bases between them. This chain's CDR3 is CASSLAVNNEQFF. In DNA, the CDR3 is TGCGCCAGCAGCTTGGCAGTAAACAATGAGCAGTTCTTC. The whole variable domain, filled in from reference TRBV5-1 and TRBJ2-1, reads KAGVTQTPRYLIKTRGQQVTLSCSPISGHRSVSWYQQTPGQGLQFLFEYFSETQRNKGNFPGRFSGRQFSNSRSEMNVSTLELGDSALYLCASSLAVNNEQFFGPGTRLTVL.

V usage is TRBV27 and J usage is TRBJ1-1; 7 bases line up with TRBD1. V gave up 2 bases and J gave up 4 bases; unmatched junction bases: 7. The length of the CDR3 is 15 residues. Per the germline V gene, CDR1 is MNHEY and CDR2 is SMNVEV (reference sequence). CDR3 amino acids: CASSLGRTGATEAFF. Here the CDR3 DNA reads TGTGCCAGCAGTTTAGGGAGAACAGGGGCCACTGAAGCTTTCTTT.

The gene calls are TRBV27 and TRBJ1-1; no reliable D call. This CDR3 contains 12 residues. Germline V gives CDR1 MNHEY, CDR2 SMNVEV (reference sequence). Between the trimmed V and J ends, which lost 6 bases and 4 bases, there was a span of 9 bases. CDR3 DNA sequence: TGTGCCAGCAGCTCCGTGGGCACTGAAGCTTTCTTT. Translating gives CASSSVGTEAFF.

CDR3 nucleotides: TGCGCCAGCAGCTTTGGCGGGGAGCAGTACTTC. The encoded protein is CASSFGGEQYF. The chain joins TRBV5-1 to TRBJ2-7; TRBD2 might be the D (5 bases). Per germline, CDR1 SGHRS and CDR2 YFSETQ. V shed 2 bases and J shed 7 bases, with 7 bases lying between them. The CDR3 spans 11 residues.

The V gene is TRBV7-8, the J gene TRBJ2-7; 9 bases fit TRBD1. This CDR3 region has 16 residues. With 5 bases clipped from V and 8 bases from J, the junction kept 16 bases outside the gene matches. Germline lookup yields CDR1 SGHVS and CDR2 FQNEAQ. The DNA for the CDR3 is TGTGCCAGCAGCCAAAGGACAGGGGACCCCCTACGAAAGCAGTACTTC. This translates into CASSQRTGDPLRKQYF.